This entry lists 16 T cell receptor beta chains sequenced from one sample in a study of cytomegalovirus exposure and HLA in healthy donors. Primers included in the PCR were 60 Vbeta and 13 Jbeta primers. Sequenced by immunoSEQ multiplex PCR; TCRdb stores in-frame clones only, minus some. The table has under 200,000 clones, approximately 67% seen once; the top ten hold just under 3%. The sequenced sample consisted of PBMCs. The receptors come from a middle-aged man in good health and CMV-seronegative.

The rearrangement links TRBV19 to TRBJ2-3; 7 bases agree with TRBD1. V lost 9 bases and J lost 0; bases outside the gene matches: 3. Looked up from germline, CDR1 is LNHDA and CDR2 is SQIVND (reference sequence). The CDR3 is 13 residues long. In DNA form, the CDR3 reads TGTGCCAGCAAGGACAGGAGCACAGATACGCAGTATTTT. Amino acids: CASKDRSTDTQYF.

V is TRBV2 and J is TRBJ2-7, with D tentatively TRBD2 (6 bases). This CDR3 has 15 amino acids. Per the germline V gene, CDR1 is SNHLY and CDR2 is FYNNEI. Deletions cut 4 bases from V and 0 bases from J, with 13 bases between. The CDR3, as DNA: TGTGCCAGCAGTGCCGAGAGCGGGCCCTCCTACGAGCAGTACTTC. Residues: CASSAESGPSYEQYF.

The rearrangement uses TRBV5-1 and TRBJ2-5; 8 positions agree with TRBD2. This CDR3 is built from 17 residues. With V trimmed by 0 bases and J by 0 bases, 7 bases remained unmatched. Per germline, CDR1 SGHRS and CDR2 YFSETQ. CDR3 sequence (DNA): TGCGCCAGCAGCTTGGCCAAAGCGGGAGTGAACCAAGAGACCCAGTACTTC. Its translation: CASSLAKAGVNQETQYF.

This clone was observed a single time. This rearrangement joins TRBV6-4 to TRBJ1-4, with a possible D match to TRBD1 (5 bases). Germline V gene data show CDR1 as MRHNA and CDR2 as SNTAGT. Between the trimmed V and J ends, which lost 5 bases and 13 bases, there was a span of 23 bases. The CDR3 is 15 amino acids. CDR3 DNA sequence: TGTGCCAGCAGTCTTGGCAAAACCCGTCCGGGGGGACTGTTTTTT. Translation: CASSLGKTRPGGLFF.

The chain joins TRBV19 to TRBJ2-5, with D possibly matching TRBD1 (5 bases). V was trimmed by 4 bases and J by 1 base, leaving 10 bases between them. The CDR3 has 14 residues. CDR1 is LNHDA and CDR2 is SQIVND in the germline V gene (reference sequence). Here the CDR3 reads CASSSSGIQETQYF. The CDR3 DNA reads as TGTGCCAGTAGTAGTTCAGGGATCCAAGAGACCCAGTACTTC.

The chain employs TRBV27 and TRBJ2-7; D is possibly TRBD1 (5 bases). V was trimmed by 6 bases and J by 5 bases, leaving 20 bases between them. CDR1 and CDR2 from the germline V gene are MNHEY and SMNVEV (reference sequence). This CDR3 is 15 amino acids long. The CDR3 is CASRPREEIRHEQYF. The CDR3, as DNA: TGTGCCAGCAGACCCAGGGAAGAGATCCGCCACGAGCAGTACTTC.

J is TRBJ2-3 and V is TRBV28, with unresolved D. The CDR3 totals 15 residues. V was trimmed by 1 base and J by 0 bases, leaving 8 bases between them. Germline CDR1 is MDHEN and CDR2 is SYDVKM. In DNA form, the CDR3 reads TGTGCCAGCAGTTTATTATGGCGGAGCACAGATACGCAGTATTTT. Protein: CASSLLWRSTDTQYF.

This clone was found a few times. The chain links TRBV5-1 to TRBJ2-3; 8 nucleotides line up with TRBD2. In germline, CDR1 is SGHRS, CDR2 YFSETQ. Unmatched junction bases numbered 7, after V lost 0 bases and J lost 4 bases. There are 16 residues in the CDR3. The CDR3 loop reads CASSLEASGLSDTQYF. In nucleotides, the CDR3 is TGCGCCAGCAGCTTGGAAGCTAGCGGGCTCTCAGATACGCAGTATTTT.

The chain employs TRBV27 and TRBJ2-3, with TRBD2 matching 8 bases. Per germline, CDR1 MNHEY and CDR2 SMNVEV (reference sequence). V lost 7 bases, J lost 2 bases, and 5 bases stayed unmatched. CDR3 length: 14 amino acids. The CDR3 protein is CASTERGNTDTQYF. The CDR3 region has the DNA TGTGCCAGCACGGAGCGGGGGAACACAGATACGCAGTATTTT.

The rearrangement links TRBV6-1 to TRBJ2-4; D might be TRBD2 (7 bases). The CDR3 is made up of 18 amino acids. The germline V gene has CDR1 MNHNS and CDR2 SASEGT. V was pared by 0 bases and J by 1 base, with 16 bases between. The CDR3 loop reads CASSEARSGGKAKNIQYF. The CDR3 DNA follows: TGTGCCAGCAGTGAAGCTCGGTCGGGGGGCAAGGCCAAAAACATTCAGTACTTC.

The V call is TRBV11-3, the J call TRBJ2-2; 8 bases agree with TRBD1. The CDR3 has 15 residues. Germline V gene data show CDR1 as SGHNT and CDR2 as YENEEA. The J segment lost 1 base and the V segment lost 6 bases, leaving 4 bases of the junction unmatched. The CDR3 spells CASSPGGGNTGELFF. The CDR3 DNA follows: TGTGCCAGCAGTCCAGGGGGCGGGAACACCGGGGAGCTGTTTTTT.

The chain joins TRBV28 to TRBJ2-7, with 7 nucleotides matching TRBD2. Germline CDR1 is MDHEN and CDR2 is SYDVKM. The length of the CDR3 is 13 residues. V lost 8 bases and J lost 7; bases outside the gene matches: 11. The CDR3 loop reads CASGSGGVREQYF. DNA for the CDR3: TGTGCCAGCGGCTCTGGGGGGGTGCGAGAGCAGTACTTC. Drawing the rest from reference TRBV28 and TRBJ2-7, the complete variable domain is DVKVTQSSRYLVKRTGEKVFLECVQDMDHENMFWYRQDPGLGLRLIYFSYDVKMKEKGDIPEGYSVSREKKERFSLILESASTNQTSMYLCASGSGGVREQYFGPGTRLTVT.

This clone was detected only a few times. The genes are TRBV5-6 and TRBJ1-4, with a tentative D call TRBD1 (5 bases). Germline V gene lookup returns CDR1 SGHDT and CDR2 YYEEEE. V shed 4 bases and J shed 8 bases, with 9 bases lying between them. CDR3 length: 12 residues. In DNA, the CDR3 is TGTGCCAGCAGCGAAGGGGTCGAAAAACTGTTTTTT. Its protein is CASSEGVEKLFF.

This chain connects TRBV7-9 to TRBJ2-5; possible D gene TRBD2, 6 bases. Germline V CDR1 and CDR2: SEHNR, FQNEAQ (reference sequence). The CDR3 extends over 13 amino acids. Between the trimmed V and J ends, which lost 4 bases and 5 bases, there was a span of 11 bases. This chain's CDR3 is CASSYAGGETQYF. The CDR3 DNA is TGTGCCAGCAGCTACGCCGGAGGGGAGACCCAGTACTTC.

This clone was seen a single time. This chain uses TRBV18 with TRBJ2-3, with 7 bases identical to TRBD2. Germline V lookup: CDR1 KGHSH, CDR2 LQKENI. Trimming at V came to 2 bases and at J to 2 bases, leaving 1 base not matched to a gene. The CDR3 runs 14 residues. CDR3 residues: CASSPGRVTDTQYF. CDR3 in DNA: TGTGCCAGCTCACCAGGGAGGGTCACAGATACGCAGTATTTT.

The chain carries TRBV4-3 and TRBJ2-1; weak D call: TRBD1 (6 bases). CDR3 length equals 13 residues. CDR1 and CDR2 (germline): LGHNA, YSLEER. The V gene lost 4 bases and the J gene lost 9 bases, with 13 bases spanning the gap. The CDR3 region has the DNA TGCGCCAGCAGCCTCCAGGGGAATCGTGAGCAGTTCTTC. Translated, it gives CASSLQGNREQFF.